Listed below are T cell receptor beta chains from one sample, sequenced in a study of T-cell reconstitution after alpha-beta-depleted transplantation in children. Each CDR3 protein is one row after TCRdb ran MiXCR on the PCR reads. The sample lists 750,000 to 950,000 distinct CDR3 sequences, 15% to 20% occurring once. Sequenced here: PBMCs, mostly from graft donor cells, sampled 360 days after TCRalphabeta/CD19-depleted stem cell transplant. Receptors originate from a male patient under 18 who had a stem cell transplant for acute lymphoblastic leukemia, so the T cells may come from the graft donor. The conserved cysteine and the conserved F or W are not part of the CDR3 here.

ASSELGRANTEAF TRBV25-1
SATQGPFYGYT TRBV20-1
ASSNRLAGEVFLETQY TRBV7-8
ASSTHREWSYGYT TRBV6-1
ASSPTWRINEKLF TRBV18
ASSESAQGAKETQY TRBV10-1
ASSPLAGRETQY TRBV3-1
ASSYRGRGARETQY TRBV6-5
ASSSTGRYSNQPQH TRBV25-1
SARTGGFNYGYT TRBV20-1
ASSFRAEQY TRBV12-3/TRBV12-4
SARDPTSGRAGNEQF TRBV20-1
ASSVNSRNTEAF TRBV9
AIRDLKENIQY TRBV10-3
ASSYGGGLNFEQY TRBV6-5
ASSYKPQY TRBV6-5
ASSATSGSLNIQY TRBV7-3
ARGYAVPGELF TRBV12-3/TRBV12-4
ASSLNFLSSNREAKNIQY TRBV11-1
ASTTQTGANVLT TRBV19
ASSLAPTSYTDTQY TRBV7-8
ASSSDREAEAF TRBV18
ASSPFEDRGHNQPQH TRBV5-1
ATSPEWGTDTQY TRBV15
ASSLDGSPAGEQY TRBV5-6
ATHTGGYGYT TRBV27
CARSGTDGYEQY TRBV20-1
ASRPGGSWNTEAF TRBV28
ASSQDRGLAEQY TRBV18
ASSQDRPHLSTDTQY TRBV3-1
ASSLGGTFSDTQY TRBV11-2
ASSHAEQF TRBV5-5
ASWTSGRASSYNEQF TRBV6-1
ASSARPAAYEQY TRBV12-3/TRBV12-4
ASSFLKVRQGDTEAF TRBV5-1
ASRIIRDDHEQY TRBV2
ASSLELAGVGEQY TRBV5-1
ASSLAGDRTDTQY TRBV12-3/TRBV12-4
ASSLRLRQGYSYEQY TRBV5-1
SAPLGTGGGYT TRBV20-1
ASSQEQAARPQH TRBV4-1
ASSPGQLLGYT TRBV3-1
ASSESTAGVSYNEQF TRBV9
ASSQAPGAVTDEQF TRBV4-2
ASSPTGLARTDTQY TRBV12-3/TRBV12-4
ASSLSPQGRTGELF TRBV27
ASSFPYQETQY TRBV5-1
ASSLGLAGGYLSYEQY TRBV5-1
ASSRLRDSYGYT TRBV3-1
ASSLAENRLLPWRMSEAF TRBV5-1
ASSSSDSYEQY TRBV28
ASSLGRAGGYGYT TRBV7-9
ASRTGFGLYT TRBV7-6
ASRMGLAGAYEQF TRBV7-3
ASSSHGGRGQETQY TRBV4-1
ASSAMDRSSYEQY TRBV12-3/TRBV12-4
ASSLDQRSSYNEQF TRBV5-1